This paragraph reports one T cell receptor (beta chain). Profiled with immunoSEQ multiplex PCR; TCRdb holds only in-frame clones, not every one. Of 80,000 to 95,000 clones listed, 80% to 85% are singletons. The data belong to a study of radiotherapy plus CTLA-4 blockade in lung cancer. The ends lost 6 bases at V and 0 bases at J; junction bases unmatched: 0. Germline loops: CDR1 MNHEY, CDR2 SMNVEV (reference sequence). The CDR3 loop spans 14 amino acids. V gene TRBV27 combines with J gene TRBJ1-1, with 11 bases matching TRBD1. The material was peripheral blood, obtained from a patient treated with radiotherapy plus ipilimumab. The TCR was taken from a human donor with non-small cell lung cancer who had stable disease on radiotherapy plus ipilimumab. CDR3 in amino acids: CASRDRGLNTEAFF. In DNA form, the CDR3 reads TGTGCCAGCAGGGACAGGGGGCTGAACACTGAAGCTTTCTTT.